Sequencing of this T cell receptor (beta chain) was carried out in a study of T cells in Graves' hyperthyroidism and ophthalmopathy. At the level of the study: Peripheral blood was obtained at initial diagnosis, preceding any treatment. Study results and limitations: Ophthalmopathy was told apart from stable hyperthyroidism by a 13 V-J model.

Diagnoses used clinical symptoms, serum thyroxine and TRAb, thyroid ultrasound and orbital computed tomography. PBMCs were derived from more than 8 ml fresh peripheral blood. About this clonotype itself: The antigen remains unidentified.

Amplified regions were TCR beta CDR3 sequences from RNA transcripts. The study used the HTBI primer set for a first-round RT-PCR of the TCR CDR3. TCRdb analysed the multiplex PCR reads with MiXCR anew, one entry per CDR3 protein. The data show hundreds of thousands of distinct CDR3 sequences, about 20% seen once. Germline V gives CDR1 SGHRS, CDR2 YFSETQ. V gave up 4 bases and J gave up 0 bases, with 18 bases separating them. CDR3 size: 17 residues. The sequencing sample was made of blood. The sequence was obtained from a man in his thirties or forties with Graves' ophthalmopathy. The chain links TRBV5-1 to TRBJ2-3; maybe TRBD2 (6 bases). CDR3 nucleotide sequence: TGCGCCAGCAGCCCGAGCGGGCAGGTCGCTAGCACAGATACGCAGTATTTT. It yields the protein CASSPSGQVASTDTQYF.